The text below deals with one T cell receptor (beta chain). Its antigen is unknown. The sample belongs to a study of T cell responses to AZD1222 COVID-19 vaccine. TCRdb's table, derived via immunoSEQ multiplex PCR, lists solely in-frame clones and lacks some. The data show under 150,000 clones, around 91% seen once. General study points: Elevations in Spike-specific TCR breadth and depth followed administration of two AZD1222 doses.

Looked up from germline, CDR1 is MNHNS and CDR2 is SASEGT. V was trimmed by 7 bases and J by 7 bases, leaving 13 bases between them. The CDR3 totals 12 residues. The sequence derives from an adult who received the AZD1222 COVID-19 vaccine. This chain joins TRBV6-1 and TRBJ1-1; perhaps TRBD1 as D (5 bases). The starting material was peripheral blood, obtained 28 days after the second AZD1222 dose. The CDR3: CASMGETDEAFF. The CDR3 DNA reads TGTGCCAGCATGGGGGAGACAGATGAAGCTTTCTTT.